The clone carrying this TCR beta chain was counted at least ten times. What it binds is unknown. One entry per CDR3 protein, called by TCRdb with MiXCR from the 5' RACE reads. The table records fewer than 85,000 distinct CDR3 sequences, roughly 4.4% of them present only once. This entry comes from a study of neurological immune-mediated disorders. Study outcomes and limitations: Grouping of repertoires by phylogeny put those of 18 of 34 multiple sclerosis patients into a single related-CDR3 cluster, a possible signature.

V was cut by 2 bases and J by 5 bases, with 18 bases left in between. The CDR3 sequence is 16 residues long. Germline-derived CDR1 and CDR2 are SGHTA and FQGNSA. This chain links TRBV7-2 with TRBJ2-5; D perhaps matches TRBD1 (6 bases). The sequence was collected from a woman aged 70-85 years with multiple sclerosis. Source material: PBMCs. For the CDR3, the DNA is TGTGCCAGCAGCTTACCCTCATACGGACAGACGGAGACCCAGTACTTC. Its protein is CASSLPSYGQTETQYF.